The 6 T cell receptor beta chains below come from one sample, sequenced in a study of blood T cells in healthy people across ages. The use of a sample-barcoded 5' primer and a J-beta primer mix characterized a second PCR of roughly 6 to 11 cycles. TCRdb re-called the 5' RACE reads with MiXCR, one entry per CDR3 protein. The table lists more than 650,000 distinct CDR3 sequences, about 24% of them singletons. What was sequenced was blood. The source is a man between 65 and 85 years old in good health.

This clonotype was counted between two and nine times. The junction and the germline gene differ at one end; a read error may be behind it. V and J are TRBV6-6 and TRBJ1-2, with 8 bases identical to TRBD1. Germline-derived CDR1 and CDR2 are MNHNY and SVGAGI (reference sequence). The length of the CDR3 is 13 residues. The CDR3 reads CASNGQGYNGYTF. The CDR3 nucleotides are TGTGCCAGCAATGGACAGGGATATAATGGTTACACCTTC.

This sequence joins TRBV7-2 and TRBJ1-2; D remains unclear. The V gene lost 4 bases and the J gene lost 8 bases, with 17 bases spanning the gap. Germline V lookup: CDR1 SGHTA, CDR2 FQGNSA. The CDR3 contains 14 residues. CDR3 in amino acids: CASSSVGPPVGYTF. The CDR3 region has the DNA TGTGCCAGCAGCTCCGTGGGTCCGCCAGTCGGCTACACCTTC.

On this clonotype itself: One end of the junction is discordant with germline, which a read error may explain. The chain employs TRBV10-3 and TRBJ2-5; D uncertain. Germline CDR1 ENHRY, CDR2 SYGVKD. The CDR3 is made up of 14 amino acids. CDR3 residues: CAISESLDRETQYF. Written as DNA, the CDR3 is TGCGCCATCAGTGAGTCGTTAGACCGAGAGACCCAGTACTTC.

This chain uses TRBV3-1 with TRBJ2-6; no clear D gene. Per the germline V gene, CDR1 is LGHDT and CDR2 is YNNKEL (reference sequence). The CDR3 is made up of 17 amino acids. Deletions cut 0 bases from V and 0 bases from J, with 9 bases between. The CDR3 loop reads CASSQDLALSGANVLTF. CDR3 coding DNA: TGTGCCAGCAGCCAAGATCTGGCGCTCTCTGGGGCCAACGTCCTGACTTTC.

J is TRBJ1-1 and V is TRBV10-3; D remains unclear. The CDR3 totals 11 residues. The germline V and J ends were trimmed by 6 bases and 2 bases, with 4 bases remaining between them. CDR1 and CDR2 (germline): ENHRY, SYGVKD. CDR3 residues: CAIRRNTEAFF. In DNA form, the CDR3 reads TGTGCCATCAGACGAAACACTGAAGCTTTCTTT.

This clonotype was seen a handful of times. This chain uses TRBV2 with TRBJ2-3, with a possible D match to TRBD2 (6 bases). Looked up from germline, CDR1 is SNHLY and CDR2 is FYNNEI. Trimming stripped 6 bases from V and 0 bases from J, with 13 bases between. CDR3 length: 15 amino acids. The CDR3 sequence is CASRGTPSSTDTQYF. The CDR3 bases are TGTGCCAGCAGAGGGACTCCTTCTAGCACAGATACGCAGTATTTT.